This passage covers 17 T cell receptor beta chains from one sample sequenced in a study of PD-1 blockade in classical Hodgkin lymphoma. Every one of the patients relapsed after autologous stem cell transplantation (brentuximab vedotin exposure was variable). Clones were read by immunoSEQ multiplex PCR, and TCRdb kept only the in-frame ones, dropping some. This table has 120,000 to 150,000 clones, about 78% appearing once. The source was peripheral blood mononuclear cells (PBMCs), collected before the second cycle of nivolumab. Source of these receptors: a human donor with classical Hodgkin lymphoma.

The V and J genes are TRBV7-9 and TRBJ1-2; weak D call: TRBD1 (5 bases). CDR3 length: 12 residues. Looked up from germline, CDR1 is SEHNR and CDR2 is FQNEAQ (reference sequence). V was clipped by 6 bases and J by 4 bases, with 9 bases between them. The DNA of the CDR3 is TGTGCCAGCAGAGCTCAGGGCTATGGCTACACCTTC. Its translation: CASRAQGYGYTF.

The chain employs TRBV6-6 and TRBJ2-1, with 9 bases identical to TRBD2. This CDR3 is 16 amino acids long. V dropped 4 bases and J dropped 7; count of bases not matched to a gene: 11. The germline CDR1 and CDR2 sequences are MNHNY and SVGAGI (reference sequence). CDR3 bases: TGTGCCAGCAGTTGGGCGGGACTAGCTGGGAGAAATGAGCAGTTCTTC. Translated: CASSWAGLAGRNEQFF.

CDR3 coding DNA: TGCAGCGTTGGGCCTAGCGGGGGGGGAGAGACCCAGTACTTC. Encoded protein: CSVGPSGGGETQYF. This chain uses TRBV29-1 with TRBJ2-5; 12 bases fit TRBD2. The CDR3 consists of 14 residues. V shed 4 bases and J 4 bases; nucleotides not matched to a gene: 4. Germline lookup yields CDR1 SQVTM and CDR2 ANQGSEA.

The CDR3 DNA follows: TGCGCCAGCAGCCACCGGGGAGTCACAGATACGCAGTATTTT. This translates into CASSHRGVTDTQYF. The chain uses TRBV4-3 and TRBJ2-3, with D tentatively TRBD2 (5 bases). The ends were cut back, 3 bases at V and 2 bases at J, with 9 bases in the middle. Germline-derived CDR1 and CDR2 are LGHNA and YSLEER. CDR3 length equals 14 residues.

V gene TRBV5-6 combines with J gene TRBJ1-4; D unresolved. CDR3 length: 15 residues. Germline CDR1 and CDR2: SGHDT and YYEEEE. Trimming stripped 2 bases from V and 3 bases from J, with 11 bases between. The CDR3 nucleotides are TGTGCCAGCAGCTTAAAAGGAGCGGCTAATGAAAAACTGTTTTTT. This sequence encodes CASSLKGAANEKLFF.

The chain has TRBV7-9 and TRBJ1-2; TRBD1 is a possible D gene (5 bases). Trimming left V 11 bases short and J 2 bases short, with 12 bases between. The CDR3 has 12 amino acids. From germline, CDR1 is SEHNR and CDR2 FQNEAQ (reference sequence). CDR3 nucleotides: TGTGCCTCAGACAGAATCAACTATGGCTACACCTTC. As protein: CASDRINYGYTF.

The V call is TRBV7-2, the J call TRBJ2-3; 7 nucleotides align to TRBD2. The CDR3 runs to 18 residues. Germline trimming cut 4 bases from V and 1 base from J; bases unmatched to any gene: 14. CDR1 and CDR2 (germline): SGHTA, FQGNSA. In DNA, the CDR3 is TGTGCCAGCAGCTCCCTCCTCACCGGGACTACCGGCACAGATACGCAGTATTTT. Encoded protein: CASSSLLTGTTGTDTQYF.

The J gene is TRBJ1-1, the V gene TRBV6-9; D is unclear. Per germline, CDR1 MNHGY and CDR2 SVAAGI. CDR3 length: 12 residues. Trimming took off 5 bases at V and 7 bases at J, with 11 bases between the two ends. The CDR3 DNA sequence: TGTGCCAGCAGTATTAACGGCCTTGAAGCTTTCTTT. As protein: CASSINGLEAFF.

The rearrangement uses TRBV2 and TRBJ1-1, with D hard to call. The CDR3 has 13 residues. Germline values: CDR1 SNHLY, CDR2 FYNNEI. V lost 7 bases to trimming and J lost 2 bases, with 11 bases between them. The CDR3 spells CASTRGLNTEAFF. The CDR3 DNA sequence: TGTGCCAGCACTCGAGGGCTCAACACTGAAGCTTTCTTT.

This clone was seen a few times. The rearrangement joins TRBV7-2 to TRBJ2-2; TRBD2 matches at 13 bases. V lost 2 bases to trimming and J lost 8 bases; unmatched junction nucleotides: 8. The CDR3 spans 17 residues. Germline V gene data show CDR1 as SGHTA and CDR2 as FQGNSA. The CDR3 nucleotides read TGTGCCAGCAGCTTACCAGCCGGACTAGCGGGAGCGGGGGAGCTGTTTTTT. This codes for CASSLPAGLAGAGELFF. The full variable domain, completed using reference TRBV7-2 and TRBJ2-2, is GAGVSQSPSNKVTEKGKDVELRCDPISGHTALYWYRQSLGQGLEFLIYFQGNSAPDKSGLPSDRFSAERTGGSVSTLTIQRTQQEDSAVYLCASSLPAGLAGAGELFFGEGSRLTVL.

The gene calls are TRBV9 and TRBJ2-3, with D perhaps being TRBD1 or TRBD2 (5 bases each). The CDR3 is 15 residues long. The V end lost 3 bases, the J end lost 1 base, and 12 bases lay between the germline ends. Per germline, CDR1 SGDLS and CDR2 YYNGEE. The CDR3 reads CASSGRVGGTDTQYF. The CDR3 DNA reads TGTGCCAGCAGCGGGCGTGTGGGGGGCACAGATACGCAGTATTTT.

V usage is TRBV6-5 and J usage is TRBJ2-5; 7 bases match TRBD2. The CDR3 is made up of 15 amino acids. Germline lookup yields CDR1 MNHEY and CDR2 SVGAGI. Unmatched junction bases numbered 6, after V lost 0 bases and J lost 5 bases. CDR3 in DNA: TGTGCCAGCAGTTACTCCTTTTTGGGGGGGGAGACCCAGTACTTC. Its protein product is CASSYSFLGGETQYF.

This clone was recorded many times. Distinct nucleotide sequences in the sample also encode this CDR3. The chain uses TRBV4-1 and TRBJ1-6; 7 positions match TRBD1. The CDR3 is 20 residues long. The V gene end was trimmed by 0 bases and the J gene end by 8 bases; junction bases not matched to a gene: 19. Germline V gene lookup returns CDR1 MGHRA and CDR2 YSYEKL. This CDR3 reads CASSQDHDRVRGFYHSPLHF. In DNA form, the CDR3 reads TGCGCCAGCAGCCAAGATCACGACAGGGTCAGAGGGTTTTACCATTCACCCCTCCACTTT.

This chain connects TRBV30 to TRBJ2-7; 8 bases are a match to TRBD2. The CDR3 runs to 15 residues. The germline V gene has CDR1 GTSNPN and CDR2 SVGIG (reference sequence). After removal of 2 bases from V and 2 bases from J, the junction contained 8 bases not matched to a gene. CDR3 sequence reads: CAWSPLTSVPYEQYF. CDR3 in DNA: TGTGCCTGGAGTCCACTGACTAGCGTTCCCTACGAGCAGTACTTC.

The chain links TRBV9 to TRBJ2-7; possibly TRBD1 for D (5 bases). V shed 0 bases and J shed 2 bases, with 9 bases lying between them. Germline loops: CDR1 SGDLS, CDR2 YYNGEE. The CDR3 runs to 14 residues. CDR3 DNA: TGTGCCAGCAGCGTAGGTTCAGGGACCTACGAGCAGTACTTC. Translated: CASSVGSGTYEQYF. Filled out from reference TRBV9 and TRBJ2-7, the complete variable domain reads DSGVTQTPKHLITATGQRVTLRCSPRSGDLSVYWYQQSLDQGLQFLIQYYNGEERAKGNILERFSAQQFPDLHSELNLSSLELGDSALYFCASSVGSGTYEQYFGPGTRLTVT.

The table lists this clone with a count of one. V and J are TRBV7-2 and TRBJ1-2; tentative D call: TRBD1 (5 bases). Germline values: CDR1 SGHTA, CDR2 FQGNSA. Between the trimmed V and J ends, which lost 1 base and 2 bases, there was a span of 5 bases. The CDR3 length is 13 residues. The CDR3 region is CASSLGQNYGYTF. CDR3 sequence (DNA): TGTGCCAGCAGCTTAGGACAGAACTATGGCTACACCTTC. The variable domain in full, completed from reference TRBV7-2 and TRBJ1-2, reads GAGVSQSPSNKVTEKGKDVELRCDPISGHTALYWYRQSLGQGLEFLIYFQGNSAPDKSGLPSDRFSAERTGGSVSTLTIQRTQQEDSAVYLCASSLGQNYGYTFGSGTRLTVV.

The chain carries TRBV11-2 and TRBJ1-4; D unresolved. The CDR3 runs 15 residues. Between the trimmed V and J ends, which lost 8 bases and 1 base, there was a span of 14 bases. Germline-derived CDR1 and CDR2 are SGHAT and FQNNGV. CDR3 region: CASQPGVQTNEKLFF. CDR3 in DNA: TGTGCCAGCCAGCCCGGGGTGCAAACTAATGAAAAACTGTTTTTT.